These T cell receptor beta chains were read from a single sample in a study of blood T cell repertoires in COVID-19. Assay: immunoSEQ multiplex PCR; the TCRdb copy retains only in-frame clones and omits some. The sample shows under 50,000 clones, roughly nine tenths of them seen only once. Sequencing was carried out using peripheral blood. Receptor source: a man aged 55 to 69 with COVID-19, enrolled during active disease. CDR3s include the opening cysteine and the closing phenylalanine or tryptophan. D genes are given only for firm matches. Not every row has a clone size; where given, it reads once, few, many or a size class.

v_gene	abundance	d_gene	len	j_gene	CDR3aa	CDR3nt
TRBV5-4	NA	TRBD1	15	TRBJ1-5	CASSGQDRGNQPQHF	TGTGCCAGCAGCGGGCAGGACAGGGGTAATCAGCCCCAGCATTTT
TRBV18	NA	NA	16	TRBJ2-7	CASSPGLSISPYEQYF	TGTGCCAGCTCACCTGGACTAAGTATTAGCCCCTACGAGCAGTACTTC
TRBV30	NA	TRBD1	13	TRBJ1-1	CAWNRGLNTEAFF	TGTGCCTGGAACAGGGGACTGAACACTGAAGCTTTCTTT
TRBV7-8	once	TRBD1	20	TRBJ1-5	CASSLGLGQGAGSVNQPQHF	TGTGCCAGCAGCTTAGGCCTAGGACAGGGCGCCGGGTCGGTCAATCAGCCCCAGCATTTT
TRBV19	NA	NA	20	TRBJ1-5	CASSIRRGNSGPRADQPQHF	TGTGCCAGTAGTATTAGAAGAGGTAACTCCGGGCCCAGAGCGGATCAGCCCCAGCATTTT
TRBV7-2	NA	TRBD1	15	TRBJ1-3	CASSLAGQGGNTIYF	TGTGCCAGCAGCTTAGCGGGACAGGGTGGAAACACCATATATTTT
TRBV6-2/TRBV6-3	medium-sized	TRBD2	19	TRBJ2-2	CASSYRPYLAGDNTGELFF	TGTGCCAGCAGTTACCGGCCCTACCTAGCGGGAGATAACACCGGGGAGCTGTTTTTT
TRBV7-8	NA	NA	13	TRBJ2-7	CASSSGQRDEQYF	TGTGCCAGCAGCTCCGGACAGCGCGACGAGCAGTACTTC
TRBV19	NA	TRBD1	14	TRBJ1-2	CASSPPGTGYGYTF	TGTGCCAGTAGCCCCCCGGGGACAGGCTATGGCTACACCTTC
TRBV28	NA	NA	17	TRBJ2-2	CASSPGLAEAGTGELFF	TGTGCCAGCAGTCCCGGCTTGGCTGAGGCGGGCACCGGGGAGCTGTTTTTT
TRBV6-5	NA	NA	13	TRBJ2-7	CATGQTLSYEQYF	TGTGCCACTGGACAGACTCTTTCCTACGAGCAGTACTTC
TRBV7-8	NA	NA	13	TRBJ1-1	CASSPGWASEAFF	TGTGCCAGCAGTCCAGGGTGGGCCTCTGAAGCTTTCTTT
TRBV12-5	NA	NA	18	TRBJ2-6	CASGLVQGPISGANVLTF	TGTGCTAGTGGTTTGGTACAGGGACCGATCTCTGGGGCCAACGTCCTGACTTTC
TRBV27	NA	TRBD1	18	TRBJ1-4	CASSRTGGPVATNEKLFF	TGTGCCAGCAGTCGGACAGGGGGGCCAGTTGCAACTAATGAAAAACTGTTTTTT
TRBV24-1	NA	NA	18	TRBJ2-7	CATSDSSPSGAGKYEQYF	TGTGCCACCAGTGATTCCTCCCCCTCTGGGGCAGGCAAGTACGAGCAGTACTTC
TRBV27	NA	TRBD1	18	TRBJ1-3	CASSLSPDRAISGNTIYF	TGTGCCAGCAGTTTATCTCCCGACAGGGCAATCTCTGGAAACACCATATATTTT
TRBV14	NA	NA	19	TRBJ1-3	CASSQSLNGRLTTGNTIYF	TGTGCCAGCAGCCAATCTCTGAATGGACGACTAACGACTGGAAACACCATATATTTT
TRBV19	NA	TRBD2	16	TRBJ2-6	CASTGTSPSGANVLTF	TGTGCCAGTACCGGGACTAGCCCCTCTGGGGCCAACGTCCTGACTTTC
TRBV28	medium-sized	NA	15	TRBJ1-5	CASSLLSGGNQPQHF	TGTGCCAGCAGTTTACTGTCCGGGGGCAATCAGCCCCAGCATTTT
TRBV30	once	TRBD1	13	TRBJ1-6	CAWTGGAGSPLHF	TGTGCCTGGACAGGGGGCGCAGGTTCACCCCTCCACTTT
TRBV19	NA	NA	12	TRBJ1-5	CASSIRGQPQHF	TGTGCCAGTAGTATCAGGGGTCAGCCCCAGCATTTT
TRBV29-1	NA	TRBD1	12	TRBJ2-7	CSVVGQGYEQYF	TGCAGCGTTGTGGGACAGGGTTACGAGCAGTACTTC
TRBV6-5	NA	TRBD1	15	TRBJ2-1	CASSSNRGSYNEQFF	TGTGCCAGCAGCTCCAACAGGGGTTCCTACAATGAGCAGTTCTTC
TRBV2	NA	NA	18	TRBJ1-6	CASSAHSFDRRLDSPLHF	TGTGCCAGCAGCGCCCATAGCTTTGACAGGAGGCTAGATTCACCCCTCCACTTT
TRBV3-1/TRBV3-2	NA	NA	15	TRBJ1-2	CASSQEANRLNGYTF	TGTGCCAGCAGCCAAGAGGCAAACAGGCTAAATGGCTACACCTTC
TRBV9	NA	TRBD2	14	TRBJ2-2	CASTTSGNTGELFF	TGTGCCAGCACGACTAGCGGGAACACCGGGGAGCTGTTTTTT
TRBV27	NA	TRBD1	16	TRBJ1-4	CASSLLPGTGDEKLFF	TGTGCCAGCAGTTTACTCCCCGGGACAGGGGATGAAAAACTGTTTTTT
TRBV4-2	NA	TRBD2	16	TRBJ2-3	CASSQQPREGDDTQYF	TGTGCCAGCAGCCAGCAACCGCGGGAGGGCGACGATACGCAGTATTTT
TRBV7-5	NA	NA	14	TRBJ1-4	CVRSLRQGKEKLFF	TGTGTCAGAAGCCTCAGACAGGGGAAGGAAAAACTGTTTTTT
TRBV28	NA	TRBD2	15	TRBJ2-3	CASSFPGVAGDTQYF	TGTGCCAGCAGTTTCCCGGGGGTAGCGGGAGATACGCAGTATTTT
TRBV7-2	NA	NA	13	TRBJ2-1	CASSPLVSSEQFF	TGTGCCAGCAGCCCCCTTGTGAGTTCTGAGCAGTTCTTC
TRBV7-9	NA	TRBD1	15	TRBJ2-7	CASSLINDRGQEQYF	TGTGCCAGCAGCTTGATCAATGACAGGGGGCAGGAGCAGTACTTC